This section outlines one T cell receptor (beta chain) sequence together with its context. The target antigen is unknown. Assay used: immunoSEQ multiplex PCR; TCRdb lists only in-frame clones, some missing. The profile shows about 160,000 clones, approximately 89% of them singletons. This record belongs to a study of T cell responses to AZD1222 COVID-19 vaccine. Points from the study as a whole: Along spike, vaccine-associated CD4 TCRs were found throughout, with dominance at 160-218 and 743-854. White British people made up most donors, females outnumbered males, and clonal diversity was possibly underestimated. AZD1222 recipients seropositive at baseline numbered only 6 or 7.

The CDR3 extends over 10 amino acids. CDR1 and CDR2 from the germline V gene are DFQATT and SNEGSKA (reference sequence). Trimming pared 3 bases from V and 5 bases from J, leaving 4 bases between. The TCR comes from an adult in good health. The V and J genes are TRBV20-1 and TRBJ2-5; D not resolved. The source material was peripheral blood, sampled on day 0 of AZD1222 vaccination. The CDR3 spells CSARYETQYF. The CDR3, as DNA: TGCAGTGCTAGGTACGAGACCCAGTACTTC.